This TCR beta chain was identified during a study of T cell responses to AZD1222 COVID-19 vaccine. Whole-study results and caveats: Unmutated regions of variants are reportedly targeted by nearly half of spike-specific TCRs.

Using immunoSEQ multiplex PCR, the repertoire was profiled, and TCRdb retains in-frame clones only, with some absent. This table has 130,000 to 150,000 clones, 92% appearing once. The CDR3 runs 15 residues. From germline, CDR1 is SNHLY and CDR2 FYNNEI. With 3 bases removed from V and 2 bases from J, the gap between germline ends came to 11 bases. On this clone: The antigen remains undetermined.

The clonotype originates from an adult in good health. The J gene is TRBJ2-1, the V gene TRBV2; tentative D call: TRBD2 (6 bases). Source: peripheral blood, taken on day 0 of AZD1222 vaccination. CDR3 residues: CASSEGGIPYNEQFF. In DNA form, the CDR3 reads TGTGCCAGCAGTGAGGGCGGGATCCCCTACAATGAGCAGTTCTTC.